This T cell receptor beta chain was captured by sequencing in a study of CD8+ T cells in alopecia areata. The overall study: After 6 to 18 months of tofacitinib, follow-up continued 6 months off drug.

The treatment is: oral pan-JAK inhibitor, 5-10 mg twice daily. The CDR3 loop spans 15 amino acids. Germline V gives CDR1 SEHNR, CDR2 FQNEAQ (reference sequence). V lost 0 bases to trimming and J lost 1 base, with 9 bases between them. Isolated RNA was reverse transcribed into cDNA used as the sequencing template. Assay: immunoSEQ multiplex PCR; the TCRdb copy retains only in-frame clones and omits some. This table has 90,000 to 150,000 clones, more than 45% appearing once. The receptor's source is a human donor with alopecia areata. This rearrangement joins TRBV7-9 to TRBJ1-1, with a possible D match to TRBD1 (6 bases). The specimen was CD4+ T cells sorted from blood, collected at week 4, from a patient treated with tofacitinib. CDR3 sequence (DNA): TGTGCCAGCAGCTTAGCGGGACACTCGAACACTGAAGCTTTCTTT. It yields the protein CASSLAGHSNTEAFF.